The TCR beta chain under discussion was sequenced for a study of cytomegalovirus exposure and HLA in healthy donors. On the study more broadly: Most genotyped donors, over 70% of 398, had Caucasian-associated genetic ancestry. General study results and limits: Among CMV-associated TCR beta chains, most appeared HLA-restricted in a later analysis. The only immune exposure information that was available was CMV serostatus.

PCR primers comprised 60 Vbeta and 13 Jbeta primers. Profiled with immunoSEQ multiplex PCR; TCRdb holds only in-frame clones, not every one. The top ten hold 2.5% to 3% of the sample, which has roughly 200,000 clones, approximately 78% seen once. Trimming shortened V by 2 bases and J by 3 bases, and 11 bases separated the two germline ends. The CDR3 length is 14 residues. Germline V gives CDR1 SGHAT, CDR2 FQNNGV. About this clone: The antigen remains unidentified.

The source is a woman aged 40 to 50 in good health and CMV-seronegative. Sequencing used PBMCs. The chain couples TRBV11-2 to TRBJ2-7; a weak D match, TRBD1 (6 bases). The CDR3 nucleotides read TGTGCCAGCAGCTTAATGCAGGGGAGCTACGAGCAGTACTTC. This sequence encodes CASSLMQGSYEQYF.